These 16 T cell receptor beta chains share one sample of origin, sequenced in a study of blood T cell repertoires in COVID-19. Libraries were prepared by immunoSEQ multiplex PCR; TCRdb keeps only in-frame clonotypes and omits some of them. The sample shows 150,000 to 200,000 clones, around four fifths of them seen only once. The material sequenced was peripheral blood. The origin of the receptors is a woman in her 70s with COVID-19, enrolled during active disease.

V gene TRBV2 combines with J gene TRBJ2-7; 10 bases map to TRBD2. The J segment lost 5 bases and the V segment lost 4 bases, leaving 8 bases of the junction unmatched. CDR3 length equals 15 residues. Looked up from germline, CDR1 is SNHLY and CDR2 is FYNNEI. The CDR3 loop reads CASSVTSGSRDEQYF. The CDR3 DNA sequence: TGTGCCAGCAGTGTGACTAGCGGGTCGAGGGACGAGCAGTACTTC.

A remark on this clone: An end of the junction does not agree with germline; a read error may underlie this. The chain couples TRBV19 to TRBJ1-1; the match to TRBD1 covers 11 bases. In germline, CDR1 is LNHDA, CDR2 SQIVND (reference sequence). This CDR3 contains 14 residues. The CDR3 sequence is CKSTRDRGFPEAFF. The DNA for the CDR3 is TGCAAGTCCACCAGGGACAGGGGGTTTCCTGAAGCTTTCTTT.

The CDR3: CASSSKDRGSHEQYF. In DNA, the CDR3 is TGTGCCAGCAGTTCTAAGGACAGGGGAAGTCACGAGCAGTACTTC. The chain employs TRBV27 and TRBJ2-7; 9 bases align to TRBD1. The V and J ends lost 4 bases and 5 bases, in that order; junction bases with no gene match: 9. The germline gives CDR1 MNHEY, CDR2 SMNVEV (reference sequence). The CDR3 spans 15 residues.

The rearrangement joins TRBV10-2 to TRBJ1-2; D unresolved. Trimming stripped 7 bases from V and 7 bases from J, with 19 bases between. CDR1 and CDR2 from the germline V gene are WSHSY and SAAADI. The length of the CDR3 is 14 residues. The CDR3 loop reads CASMATTSTAGYTF. CDR3 bases: TGCGCCAGCATGGCAACGACTTCAACGGCTGGCTACACCTTC.

The chain recombines TRBV18 with TRBJ2-2; tentatively, D is TRBD2 (6 bases). Trimming pared 3 bases from V and 4 bases from J, leaving 9 bases between. The CDR3 loop spans 14 amino acids. Looked up from germline, CDR1 is KGHSH and CDR2 is LQKENI. CDR3 loop: CASSPLTSTGELFF. The CDR3 DNA is TGTGCCAGCTCACCTCTGACTAGCACCGGGGAGCTGTTTTTT.

The chain carries TRBV24-1 and TRBJ2-3; D perhaps matches TRBD2 (6 bases). The CDR3 sequence is 15 residues long. Germline lookup yields CDR1 KGHDR and CDR2 SFDVKD. Trimming stripped 2 bases from V and 5 bases from J, with 13 bases between. CDR3 residues: CATSDSRGVGDTQYF. The CDR3 nucleotides read TGTGCCACCAGTGATTCACGCGGGGTGGGAGATACGCAGTATTTT.

This chain connects TRBV2 to TRBJ2-5, with TRBD2 identical over 7 bases. The CDR3 is 15 residues long. Trimming cost V 4 bases and J 2 bases; bases outside gene matches: 7. Germline V gene sequence: CDR1 SNHLY, CDR2 FYNNEI. The CDR3 DNA follows: TGTGCCAGCAGTGTGACTAGCTCGGAACAAGAGACCCAGTACTTC. Translation: CASSVTSSEQETQYF.

The V call is TRBV5-1, the J call TRBJ1-1; perhaps TRBD1 as D (6 bases). The CDR3 covers 14 residues. V was cut by 4 bases and J by 0 bases, with 10 bases left in between. Germline lookup yields CDR1 SGHRS and CDR2 YFSETQ. The CDR3 nucleotides read TGCGCCAGCAGCCAAGGGACAATGAACACTGAAGCTTTCTTT. Its protein product is CASSQGTMNTEAFF.

The chain uses TRBV7-9 and TRBJ2-7, with 9 bases matching TRBD1. V gave up 5 bases and J gave up 2 bases; unmatched junction bases: 16. Per the germline V gene, CDR1 is SEHNR and CDR2 is FQNEAQ (reference sequence). CDR3 length: 18 amino acids. CDR3 amino acids: CASSLAGTGMVRAYEQYF. The CDR3 DNA reads as TGTGCCAGCAGCCTCGCCGGGACAGGGATGGTGCGGGCCTACGAGCAGTACTTC.

The rearrangement uses TRBV7-8 and TRBJ1-2; D call uncertain. This CDR3 spans 17 amino acids. V lost 1 base, J lost 4 bases, and 19 bases lay in between. CDR1 SGHVS and CDR2 FQNEAQ come from the germline V gene. This CDR3 is CASSLVKGEGVGYGYTF. The CDR3 DNA sequence: TGTGCCAGCAGCTTAGTGAAGGGTGAGGGCGTCGGCTATGGCTACACCTTC.

The genes are TRBV7-9 and TRBJ1-2; the D is unclear. V was shortened by 2 bases and J by 4 bases, with 11 bases between the two germline ends. This CDR3 is built from 14 residues. CDR1 is SEHNR and CDR2 is FQNEAQ in the germline V gene (reference sequence). The CDR3 reads CASSLSMYSYGYTF. The DNA of the CDR3 is TGTGCCAGCAGCTTATCGATGTACTCCTATGGCTACACCTTC.

The chain carries TRBV19 and TRBJ2-2; a weak D match, TRBD2 (6 bases). Between the trimmed V and J ends, which lost 1 base and 5 bases, there was a span of 11 bases. Germline assignment: CDR1 LNHDA and CDR2 SQIVND (reference sequence). CDR3 length: 15 residues. The CDR3 loop reads CASSIGRERTGELFF. The DNA for the CDR3 is TGTGCCAGTAGTATAGGACGGGAGCGAACCGGGGAGCTGTTTTTT.

V is TRBV5-4 and J is TRBJ2-2, with 9 bases lining up with TRBD1. Unmatched junction bases numbered 9, after V lost 5 bases and J lost 7 bases. Germline V gene data show CDR1 as SGHNT and CDR2 as YYREEE (reference sequence). This CDR3 has 15 residues. The CDR3 loop is CASSQQQGAGGELFF. The CDR3 DNA reads as TGTGCCAGCAGTCAGCAACAGGGGGCGGGCGGGGAGCTGTTTTTT.

The chain combines TRBV11-2 with TRBJ2-3; 15 bases match TRBD2. With V trimmed by 5 bases and J by 6 bases, 3 bases remained unmatched. The CDR3 covers 15 residues. Looked up from germline, CDR1 is SGHAT and CDR2 is FQNNGV. In DNA form, the CDR3 reads TGTGCCAGCAGCACCGGGACTAGCGGGAGGGATACGCAGTATTTT. Its protein product is CASSTGTSGRDTQYF.

V is TRBV19 and J is TRBJ1-6; 8 nucleotides line up with TRBD1. The CDR3 extends over 14 amino acids. Germline V lookup: CDR1 LNHDA, CDR2 SQIVND (reference sequence). The trim removed 7 bases at V and 10 bases at J, leaving 9 bases unmatched. DNA of the CDR3: TGTGCCAGTACCCCGACAGGGGTTAGCTCACCCCTCCACTTT. Its protein is CASTPTGVSSPLHF.

The rearrangement joins TRBV19 to TRBJ2-7; D is possibly TRBD2 (6 bases). From germline, CDR1 is LNHDA and CDR2 SQIVND (reference sequence). The CDR3 totals 15 residues. V lost 4 bases and J 0 bases, leaving 13 bases between the germline ends. CDR3 sequence: CASSRGTLSSYEQYF. In DNA, the CDR3 is TGTGCCAGTAGTAGGGGGACTTTGAGCTCCTACGAGCAGTACTTC.